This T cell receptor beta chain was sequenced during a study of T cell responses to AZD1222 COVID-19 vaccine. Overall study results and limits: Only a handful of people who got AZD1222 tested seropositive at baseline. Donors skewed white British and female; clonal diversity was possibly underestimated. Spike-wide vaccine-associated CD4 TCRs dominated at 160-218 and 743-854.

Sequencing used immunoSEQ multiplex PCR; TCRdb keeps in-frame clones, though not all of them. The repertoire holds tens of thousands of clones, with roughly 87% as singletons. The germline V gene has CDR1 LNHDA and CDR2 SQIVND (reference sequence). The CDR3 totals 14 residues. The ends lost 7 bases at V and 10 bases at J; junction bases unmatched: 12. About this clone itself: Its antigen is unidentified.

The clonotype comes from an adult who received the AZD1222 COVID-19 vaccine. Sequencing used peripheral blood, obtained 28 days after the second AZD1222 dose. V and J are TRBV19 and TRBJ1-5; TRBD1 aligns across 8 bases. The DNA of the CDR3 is TGTGCCAGTAATTTGAGGACAGGGCTAGACCCCCAGCATTTT. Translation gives CASNLRTGLDPQHF.